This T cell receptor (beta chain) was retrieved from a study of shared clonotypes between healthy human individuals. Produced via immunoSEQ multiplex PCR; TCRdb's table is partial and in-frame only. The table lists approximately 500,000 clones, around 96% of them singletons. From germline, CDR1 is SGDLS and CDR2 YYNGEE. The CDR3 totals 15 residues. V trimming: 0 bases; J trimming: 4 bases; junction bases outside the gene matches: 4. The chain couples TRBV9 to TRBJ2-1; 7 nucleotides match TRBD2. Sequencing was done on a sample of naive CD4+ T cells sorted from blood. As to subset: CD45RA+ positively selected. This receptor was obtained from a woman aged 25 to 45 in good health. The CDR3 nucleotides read TGTGCCAGCAGCGTAGGGGGAGGGCCTTACAATGAGCAGTTCTTC. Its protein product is CASSVGGGPYNEQFF.